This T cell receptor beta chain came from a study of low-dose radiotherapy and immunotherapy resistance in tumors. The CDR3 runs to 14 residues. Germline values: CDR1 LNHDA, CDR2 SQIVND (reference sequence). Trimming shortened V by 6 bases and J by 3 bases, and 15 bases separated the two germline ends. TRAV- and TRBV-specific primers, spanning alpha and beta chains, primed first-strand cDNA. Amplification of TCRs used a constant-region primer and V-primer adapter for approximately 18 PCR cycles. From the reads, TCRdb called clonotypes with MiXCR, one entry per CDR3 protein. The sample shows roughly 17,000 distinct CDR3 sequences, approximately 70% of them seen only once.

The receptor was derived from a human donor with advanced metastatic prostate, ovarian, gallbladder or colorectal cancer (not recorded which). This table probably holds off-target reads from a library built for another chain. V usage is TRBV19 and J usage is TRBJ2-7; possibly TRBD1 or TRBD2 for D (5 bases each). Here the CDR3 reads CASRPRDRNYEQYF. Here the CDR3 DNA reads TGTGCCAGTAGACCCCGGGACCGAAACTACGAGCAGTACTTC.